This T cell receptor (beta chain) came from a study of blood T cells in healthy people across ages. The study, taken as a whole, reports: Among long-lived donors, naive CD4+ cells were more numerous and diversity higher than in aged donors.

Sample-barcoded 5' priming and a J-beta primer mix drove a second PCR of 7 to 11 cycles. Individual samples furnished no less than 3 million CDR3-containing paired-end reads apiece. TCRdb redid the calling of the 5' RACE reads with MiXCR, one entry per CDR3 protein. The sample lists 650,000 to 1,000,000 distinct CDR3 sequences, under 40% occurring once. As concerns this clonotype: As yet, its antigen is unknown. Its ends do not fully match the called genes, so a read error is possible.

CDR1 is SGHAT, CDR2 FQNNGV, per germline. CDR3 length: 14 residues. The chain employs TRBV11-2 and TRBJ2-3; TRBD2 matches 9 bases. This clonotype was sampled from a man between 18 and 29 years old in good health. Sequenced: blood. CDR3 in DNA: TGTGCCCGCAGCTTGGGCGGGGGGGCCCTTACGCAGTATTTT. This gives the protein CARSLGGGALTQYF.